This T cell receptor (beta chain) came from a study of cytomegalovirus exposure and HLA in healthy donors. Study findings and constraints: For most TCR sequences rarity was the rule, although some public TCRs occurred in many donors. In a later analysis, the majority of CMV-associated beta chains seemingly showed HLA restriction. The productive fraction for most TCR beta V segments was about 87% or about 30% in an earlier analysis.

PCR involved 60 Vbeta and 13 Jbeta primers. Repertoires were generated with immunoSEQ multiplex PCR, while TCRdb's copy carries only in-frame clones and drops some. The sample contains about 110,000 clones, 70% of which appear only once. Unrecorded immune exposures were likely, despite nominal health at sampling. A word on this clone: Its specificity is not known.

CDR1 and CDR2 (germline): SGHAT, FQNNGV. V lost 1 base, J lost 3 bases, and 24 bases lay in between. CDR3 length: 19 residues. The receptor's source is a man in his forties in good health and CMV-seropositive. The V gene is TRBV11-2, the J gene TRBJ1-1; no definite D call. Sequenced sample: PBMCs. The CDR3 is CASSLGISGNGRLDTEAFF. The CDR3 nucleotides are TGTGCCAGCAGCTTAGGTATTTCGGGGAACGGCAGGTTGGACACTGAAGCTTTCTTT.